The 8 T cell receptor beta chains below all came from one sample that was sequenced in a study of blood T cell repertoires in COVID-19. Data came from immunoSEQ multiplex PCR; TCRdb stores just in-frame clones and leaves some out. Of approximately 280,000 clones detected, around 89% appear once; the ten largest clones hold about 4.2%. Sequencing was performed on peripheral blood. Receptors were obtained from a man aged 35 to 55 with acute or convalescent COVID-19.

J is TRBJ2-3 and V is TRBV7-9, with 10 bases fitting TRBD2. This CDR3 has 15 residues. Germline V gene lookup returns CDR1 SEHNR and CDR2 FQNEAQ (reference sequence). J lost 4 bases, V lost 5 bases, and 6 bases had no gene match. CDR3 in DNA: TGTGCCAGCAGCCCTACAGCGGGGGGGGCAGATACGCAGTATTTT. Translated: CASSPTAGGADTQYF.

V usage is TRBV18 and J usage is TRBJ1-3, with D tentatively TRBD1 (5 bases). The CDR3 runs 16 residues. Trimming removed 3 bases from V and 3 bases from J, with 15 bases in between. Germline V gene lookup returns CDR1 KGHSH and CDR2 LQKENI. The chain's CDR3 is CASSPPGGNLGNTIYF. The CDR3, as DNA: TGTGCCAGCTCACCTCCCGGGGGGAATCTTGGAAACACCATATATTTT.

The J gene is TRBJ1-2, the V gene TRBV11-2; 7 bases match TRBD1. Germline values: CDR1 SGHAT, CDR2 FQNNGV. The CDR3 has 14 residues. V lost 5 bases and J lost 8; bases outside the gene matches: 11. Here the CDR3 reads CASSEDDRVGGYTF. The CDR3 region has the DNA TGTGCCAGCAGCGAAGACGACAGGGTGGGCGGCTACACCTTC.

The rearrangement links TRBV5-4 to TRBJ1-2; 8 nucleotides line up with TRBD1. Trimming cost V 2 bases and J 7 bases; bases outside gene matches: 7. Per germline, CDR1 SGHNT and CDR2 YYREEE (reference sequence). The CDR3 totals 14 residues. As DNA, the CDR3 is TGTGCCAGCAGCTTAGCCGGACAGGGAAGTGGCTACACCTTC. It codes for CASSLAGQGSGYTF.

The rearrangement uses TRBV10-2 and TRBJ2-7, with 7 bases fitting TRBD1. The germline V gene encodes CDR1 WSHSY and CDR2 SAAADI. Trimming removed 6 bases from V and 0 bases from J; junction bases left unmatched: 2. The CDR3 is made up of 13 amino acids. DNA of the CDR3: TGCGCCAGCAGACAGGGGACCTCCTACGAGCAGTACTTC. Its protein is CASRQGTSYEQYF.

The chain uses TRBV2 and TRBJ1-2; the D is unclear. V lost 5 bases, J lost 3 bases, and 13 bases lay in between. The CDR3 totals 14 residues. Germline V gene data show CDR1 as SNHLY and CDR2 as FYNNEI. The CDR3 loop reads CASSPRGLDYGYTF. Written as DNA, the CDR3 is TGTGCCAGCAGTCCCCGAGGGTTGGACTATGGCTACACCTTC.

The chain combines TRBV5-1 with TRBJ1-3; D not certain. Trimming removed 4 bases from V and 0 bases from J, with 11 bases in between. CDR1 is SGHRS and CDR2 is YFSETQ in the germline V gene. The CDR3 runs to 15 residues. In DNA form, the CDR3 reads TGCGCCAGCAGCGTTGGGCTTAGCTCTGGAAACACCATATATTTT. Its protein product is CASSVGLSSGNTIYF.

This CDR3 is CASGLVTGTGNQPQHF. The CDR3 nucleotides read TGTGCTAGTGGTTTGGTAACCGGGACAGGCAATCAGCCCCAGCATTTT. The chain has TRBV12-5 and TRBJ1-5, with 7 bases matching TRBD1. V lost 0 bases to trimming and J lost 2 bases; unmatched junction nucleotides: 4. CDR1 and CDR2 (germline): LGHNT, FRNRAP. This CDR3 has 16 amino acids. Combining the CDR3 with reference TRBV12-5 and TRBJ1-5 gives the whole variable domain DARVTQTPRHKVTEMGQEVTMRCQPILGHNTVFWYRQTMMQGLELLAYFRNRAPLDDSGMPKDRFSAEMPDATLATLKIQPSEPRDSAVYFCASGLVTGTGNQPQHFGDGTRLSIL.